These 25 T cell receptor beta chains came from one sample sequenced in a study of T cell clones after liver transplantation. Produced via immunoSEQ multiplex PCR; TCRdb's table is partial and in-frame only. The repertoire holds fewer than 50,000 clones, with roughly 86% as singletons. The material sequenced was CD4+ T cells from blood, taken 24 months after liver transplant. The receptors were sampled from a human patient who received a liver transplant. Some of these T cells may belong to the graft donor.

This chain joins TRBV6-1 and TRBJ1-1; D remains unclear. This CDR3 contains 13 residues. Deletions cut 9 bases from V and 4 bases from J, with 15 bases between. Germline CDR1 and CDR2: MNHNS and SASEGT. CDR3 nucleotides: TGTGCCAGTGGGATTGGGATCAGCACTGAAGCTTTCTTT. This encodes CASGIGISTEAFF.

CDR3: CASSMAGTRETQYF. CDR3 bases: TGTGCCAGCAGCATGGCCGGGACTCGTGAGACCCAGTACTTC. The V and J genes are TRBV7-2 and TRBJ2-5; tentatively, D is TRBD2 (6 bases). With 5 bases removed from V and 5 bases from J, the gap between germline ends came to 15 bases. CDR3 size: 14 residues. Germline-derived CDR1 and CDR2 are SGHTA and FQGNSA.

J is TRBJ1-2 and V is TRBV29-1; 7 bases match TRBD1. Per germline, CDR1 SQVTM and CDR2 ANQGSEA. The junction had 5 bases not matched to a gene; V was cut back by 6 bases and J by 4 bases. There are 12 residues in the CDR3. The DNA for the CDR3 is TGCAGCGTCTTAGGACAGGTCTATGGCTACACCTTC. Protein sequence: CSVLGQVYGYTF.

The genes are TRBV11-2 and TRBJ1-2; the D is unclear. The V and J ends lost 0 bases and 4 bases respectively, with 9 bases between them. Germline assignment: CDR1 SGHAT and CDR2 FQNNGV. The length of the CDR3 is 14 residues. CDR3 in DNA: TGTGCCAGCAGCTTAGAGCGAGGAGCCTATGGCTACACCTTC. As protein: CASSLERGAYGYTF.

The V call is TRBV28, the J call TRBJ1-2; TRBD1 matches 11 bases. CDR3 length: 16 residues. The junction had 10 bases not matched to a gene; V was cut back by 5 bases and J by 5 bases. CDR1 is MDHEN and CDR2 is SYDVKM in the germline V gene. This CDR3 is CASSPPGQGARYGYTF. DNA for the CDR3: TGTGCCAGCAGTCCGCCTGGACAGGGGGCGAGGTATGGCTACACCTTC.

This clone came up once. V is TRBV6-5 and J is TRBJ2-3; perhaps TRBD1 as D (6 bases). The V end lost 4 bases, the J end lost 2 bases, and 13 bases lay between the germline ends. This CDR3 is built from 15 residues. In germline, CDR1 is MNHEY, CDR2 SVGAGI. The CDR3 protein is CASSLAGTHTDTQYF. As DNA, the CDR3 is TGTGCCAGCAGTTTGGCCGGGACACACACAGATACGCAGTATTTT.

This clone has just one count. The chain employs TRBV7-3 and TRBJ2-1; D call uncertain. Trimming left V 5 bases short and J 4 bases short, with 18 bases between. The CDR3 length is 16 residues. Germline CDR1 is SGHTA and CDR2 is FQGTGA. CDR3 coding DNA: TGTGCCAGCAGCCAAAGGGCAGATTTCCCGTACAATGAGCAGTTCTTC. Residues: CASSQRADFPYNEQFF. Together with reference TRBV7-3 and TRBJ2-1, the CDR3 gives the full variable domain: GAGVSQTPSNKVTEKGKYVELRCDPISGHTALYWYRQSLGQGPEFLIYFQGTGAADDSGLPNDRFFAVRPEGSVSTLKIQRTERGDSAVYLCASSQRADFPYNEQFFGPGTRLTVL.

The chain carries TRBV14 and TRBJ1-3, with D hard to call. V was trimmed by 2 bases and J by 3 bases, leaving 14 bases between them. The CDR3 spans 16 residues. Germline loops: CDR1 SGHDN, CDR2 FVKESK. The CDR3 spells CASSQRPPASGNTIYF. CDR3 bases: TGTGCCAGCAGCCAAAGACCGCCGGCGAGTGGAAACACCATATATTTT.

The V call is TRBV5-1, the J call TRBJ2-7; D not certain. CDR1 is SGHRS and CDR2 is YFSETQ in the germline V gene. There are 12 residues in the CDR3. Trimming pared 1 base from V and 5 bases from J, leaving 7 bases between. The CDR3: CASSLWGHEQYF. The CDR3 DNA sequence: TGCGCCAGCAGCTTGTGGGGTCACGAGCAGTACTTC.

In this sample, this clone turned up a few times. This chain connects TRBV6-6 to TRBJ2-1; 8 positions match TRBD1. The germline CDR1 and CDR2 sequences are MNHNY and SVGAGI (reference sequence). V was clipped by 4 bases and J by 3 bases; unmatched bases: 5. The CDR3 runs to 15 residues. The CDR3 loop is CASSSTGVGYNEQFF. CDR3 DNA sequence: TGTGCCAGCAGTTCGACAGGGGTGGGCTACAATGAGCAGTTCTTC.

The gene calls are TRBV18 and TRBJ2-1; TRBD2 matches 11 bases. The CDR3 sequence is 15 residues long. Germline V CDR1 and CDR2: KGHSH, LQKENI. J lost 5 bases, V lost 3 bases, and 3 bases had no gene match. This CDR3 is CASSPTSGTNNEQFF. The CDR3 coding sequence is TGTGCCAGCTCACCGACTAGCGGGACGAACAATGAGCAGTTCTTC.

The rearrangement links TRBV28 to TRBJ2-7; 10 bases agree with TRBD2. CDR3 length equals 15 residues. Germline V gives CDR1 MDHEN, CDR2 SYDVKM. The V gene end was trimmed by 7 bases and the J gene end by 6 bases; junction bases not matched to a gene: 12. CDR3 protein: CASTPRSSGRREQYF. The CDR3 nucleotides read TGTGCCAGCACCCCCAGGAGTAGCGGGAGGCGCGAGCAGTACTTC.

The rearrangement links TRBV6-6 to TRBJ1-1; D remains unclear. Looked up from germline, CDR1 is MNHNY and CDR2 is SVGAGI (reference sequence). There are 12 residues in the CDR3. V dropped 6 bases and J dropped 5 bases, with 10 bases sitting between them. The CDR3 DNA follows: TGTGCCAGCAGAACTGGAGATACTGAAGCTTTCTTT. Protein product: CASRTGDTEAFF.

The gene calls are TRBV28 and TRBJ1-5, with D maybe TRBD1 (5 bases). Between the trimmed V and J ends, which lost 2 bases and 7 bases, there was a span of 18 bases. From germline, CDR1 is MDHEN and CDR2 SYDVKM. CDR3 size: 16 residues. For the CDR3, the DNA is TGTGCCAGCAGTTTACGGTGGATTGGGGCAGGACAGCCCCAGCATTTT. Its translation: CASSLRWIGAGQPQHF.

The rearrangement uses TRBV19 and TRBJ1-4, with unresolved D. The CDR3 contains 14 residues. The germline CDR1 and CDR2 sequences are LNHDA and SQIVND (reference sequence). With 4 bases removed from V and 7 bases from J, the gap between germline ends came to 13 bases. The CDR3 loop reads CASSTYNVGEKLFF. CDR3 DNA: TGTGCCAGTAGTACTTACAACGTGGGTGAAAAACTGTTTTTT.

The chain couples TRBV4-3 to TRBJ1-6, with TRBD1 matching 9 bases. Losses at the gene ends were 3 bases for V and 11 bases for J; bases not matched to a gene: 14. This CDR3 comprises 17 residues. Germline CDR1 and CDR2: LGHNA and YSLEER. CDR3 coding DNA: TGCGCCAGCAGCCAGCAACAGGGGGCAACAGCCGTCACACCCCTCCACTTT. It encodes CASSQQQGATAVTPLHF.

This sequence joins TRBV18 and TRBJ1-1; a weak D match, TRBD1 (6 bases). V lost 2 bases and J 3 bases, leaving 10 bases between the germline ends. The germline V gene has CDR1 KGHSH and CDR2 LQKENI. The CDR3 runs to 14 residues. CDR3 sequence: CASSPGRGHTEAFF. DNA for the CDR3: TGTGCCAGCTCACCAGGCAGGGGACACACTGAAGCTTTCTTT.

The CDR3 DNA follows: TGTGCCAGCAGCGAGCGGTTCACAGATACGCAGTATTTT. Its translation: CASSERFTDTQYF. V gene TRBV14 combines with J gene TRBJ2-3, with D perhaps TRBD2 (5 bases). The germline V gene has CDR1 SGHDN and CDR2 FVKESK. Trimming pared 5 bases from V and 2 bases from J, leaving 8 bases between. The CDR3 spans 13 residues.

The CDR3 nucleotides are TGTGCCAGCAGTGACCGCCAGGGGAGGTCTGGAAACACCATATATTTT. Translation gives CASSDRQGRSGNTIYF. This chain links TRBV2 with TRBJ1-3; possible D gene TRBD1, 6 bases. Germline V gives CDR1 SNHLY, CDR2 FYNNEI. The CDR3 spans 16 residues. V shed 3 bases and J shed 1 base, with 13 bases lying between them.

The chain joins TRBV15 to TRBJ1-6; no clear D gene. CDR1 and CDR2 (germline): LNHNV, YYDKDF (reference sequence). CDR3 length equals 13 residues. V lost 7 bases to trimming and J lost 10 bases, with 14 bases between them. The CDR3, as DNA: TGTGCCACCACAGGTGATCGAAAGTCACCCCTCCACTTT. Translating gives CATTGDRKSPLHF.

This rearrangement joins TRBV29-1 to TRBJ1-5; maybe TRBD1 (6 bases). V gave up 3 bases and J gave up 6 bases, with 12 bases separating them. The CDR3 runs to 13 residues. CDR1 is SQVTM and CDR2 is ANQGSEA in the germline V gene. CDR3 residues: CSVEGGRGQPQHF. CDR3 DNA: TGCAGCGTTGAGGGGGGCAGGGGTCAGCCCCAGCATTTT.

This rearrangement joins TRBV6-1 to TRBJ1-1, with D uncertain. Trimming took 5 bases from V and 1 from J, leaving 11 bases between them. The CDR3 is 14 residues long. In germline, CDR1 is MNHNS, CDR2 SASEGT. The CDR3 loop reads CASSSWGGNTEAFF. The CDR3 coding sequence is TGTGCCAGCAGTTCCTGGGGAGGGAACACTGAAGCTTTCTTT.

This sequence joins TRBV10-3 and TRBJ1-3; D uncertain. The ends were cut back, 4 bases at V and 2 bases at J, with 12 bases in the middle. Germline V CDR1 and CDR2: ENHRY, SYGVKD. The CDR3 spans 15 residues. The CDR3 protein is CAISGEREAGNTIYF. The CDR3 bases are TGTGCCATCAGTGGGGAAAGGGAGGCTGGAAACACCATATATTTT.

The chain employs TRBV5-6 and TRBJ1-5; 7 nucleotides agree with TRBD1. The V gene's germline CDR1 is SGHDT and CDR2 YYEEEE. The CDR3 is made up of 17 amino acids. J gave up 7 bases and V 2 bases, and 15 bases lay outside the gene matches. Here the CDR3 DNA reads TGTGCCAGCAGCTTCGTCGACAGGGTCGGGGCCAGCCAGCCCCAGCATTTT. As protein: CASSFVDRVGASQPQHF.

This clone appeared a single time. This rearrangement joins TRBV2 to TRBJ2-2; 7 bases align to TRBD2. The V gene end was trimmed by 6 bases and the J gene end by 1 base; junction bases not matched to a gene: 5. Germline V lookup: CDR1 SNHLY, CDR2 FYNNEI. The CDR3 runs to 15 residues. For the CDR3, the DNA is TGTGCCAGCAGGTCTAGCGGTAAGAACACCGGGGAGCTGTTTTTT. It encodes CASRSSGKNTGELFF.